This is a list of T cell receptor beta chains from one sample in a study of long-term antiretroviral therapy in people with HIV. TCRdb's table, derived via immunoSEQ multiplex PCR, lists solely in-frame clones and lacks some. This table has roughly 25,000 clones, 85% appearing once. The sequences come from unsorted PBMCs, collected 2.3 years after starting antiretroviral therapy. The receptors stem from a middle-aged man with HIV. CDR3s include the opening cysteine and the closing phenylalanine or tryptophan. The D gene is left open where the match is weak. Some rows have no size entry. The others give once, few or many, or a class for an expanded clone.

clone size | J gene | D gene | V gene | CDR3 protein | CDR3 DNA
- | TRBJ1-5 | TRBD1 | TRBV4-1 | CASSQDPGQGLIGNQPQHF | TGCGCCAGCAGCCAAGATCCAGGACAGGGCCTTATAGGTAATCAGCCCCAGCATTTT
- | TRBJ2-7 | TRBD1 | TRBV11-2 | CASSPGTGGWEQYF | TGTGCCAGCAGCCCCGGGACAGGCGGCTGGGAGCAGTACTTC
- | TRBJ2-7 | - | TRBV6-6 | CASSYHRGGSSYEQYF | TGTGCCAGCAGTTACCACAGGGGCGGGAGCTCCTACGAGCAGTACTTC
- | TRBJ2-1 | - | TRBV6-4 | CASPVQGPPEYNEQFF | TGTGCCAGTCCGGTACAGGGTCCACCAGAATACAATGAGCAGTTCTTC
- | TRBJ2-7 | TRBD2 | TRBV5-1 | CASSLVGGSSYEQYF | TGCGCCAGCAGCTTGGTGGGGGGGAGCTCCTACGAGCAGTACTTC
- | TRBJ1-2 | TRBD1 | TRBV2 | CAGHRGQGYGYTF | TGTGCCGGACACAGGGGGCAGGGCTATGGCTACACCTTC
- | TRBJ1-1 | - | TRBV6-5 | CASRVGPNAEAFF | TGTGCCAGCCGGGTGGGGCCTAACGCTGAAGCTTTCTTT
- | TRBJ2-7 | - | TRBV7-8 | CASSLGGLLTYEQYF | TGTGCCAGCAGCTTAGGCGGACTCTTGACCTACGAGCAGTACTTC
- | TRBJ2-7 | TRBD1 | TRBV4-1 | CASSPIAPLLTGGGSSYEQYF | TGCGCCAGCAGCCCGATTGCGCCTCTTCTTACAGGGGGTGGCAGCTCCTACGAGCAGTACTTC
- | TRBJ1-2 | - | TRBV5-6 | CASSAARLGGGYTF | TGTGCCAGCAGCGCCGCCCGGCTAGGGGGTGGCTACACCTTC
- | TRBJ2-7 | TRBD1 | TRBV5-1 | CASSGPGQGKYEQYF | TGCGCCAGCAGCGGACCGGGACAGGGAAAGTACGAGCAGTACTTC
few | TRBJ1-1 | - | TRBV15 | CATSRGDGGPAFF | TGTGCCACCAGCAGAGGGGACGGGGGGCCAGCTTTCTTT
- | TRBJ1-1 | - | TRBV7-9 | CASSRLGRGNTEAFF | TGTGCCAGCAGCCGTTTGGGCAGGGGGAACACTGAAGCTTTCTTT
- | TRBJ2-7 | - | TRBV9 | CASSVNLAALSYEQYF | TGTGCCAGCAGCGTAAATTTGGCAGCCCTCTCCTACGAGCAGTACTTC
- | TRBJ1-2 | TRBD1 | TRBV10-3 | CAINQMGQGSYYGYTF | TGTGCCATCAACCAGATGGGACAGGGGAGTTACTATGGCTACACCTTC
- | TRBJ2-3 | - | TRBV6-5 | CASSRDMGTQYF | TGTGCCAGCAGCAGGGACATGGGTACGCAGTATTTT
- | TRBJ2-1 | - | TRBV7-8 | CASSSNRGNEQFF | TGTGCCAGCAGCTCTAATCGGGGCAATGAGCAGTTCTTC
- | TRBJ1-2 | - | TRBV10-1 | CASSRGISGDGYTF | TGCGCCAGCAGCCGCGGGATTTCCGGGGATGGCTACACCTTC
- | TRBJ1-5 | - | TRBV7-8 | CASSLRGNQPQHF | TGTGCCAGCAGCTTACGGGGGAATCAGCCCCAGCATTTT
- | TRBJ2-7 | TRBD1 | TRBV15 | CATSRGGTGHYEQYF | TGTGCCACCAGCAGAGGAGGGACAGGGCACTACGAGCAGTACTTC
- | TRBJ1-1 | TRBD1 | TRBV27 | CASSSDRANTEAFF | TGTGCCAGCAGTTCCGACAGGGCCAACACTGAAGCTTTCTTT
- | TRBJ1-4 | TRBD1 | TRBV19 | CATSITGGWHEKLFF | TGTGCCACCAGTATCACAGGGGGCTGGCATGAAAAACTGTTTTTT
- | TRBJ1-1 | - | TRBV7-6 | CASSLRQDVAEVAFF | TGTGCCAGCAGCCTACGACAGGATGTCGCGGAGGTAGCTTTCTTT
- | TRBJ2-4 | - | TRBV7-9 | CASSSSGTFGIQYF | TGTGCCAGCAGCTCCTCCGGGACATTCGGCATTCAGTACTTC
few | TRBJ1-3 | - | TRBV9 | CASSEGAGNTIYF | TGTGCCAGCAGCGAAGGCGCTGGAAACACCATATATTTT
- | TRBJ1-5 | TRBD1 | TRBV19 | CASSIGRGGTASNQPQHF | TGTGCCAGTAGTATAGGCCGAGGGGGGACAGCGAGCAATCAGCCCCAGCATTTT
- | TRBJ1-5 | - | TRBV5-6 | CASSSRGVGSFSNQPQHF | TGTGCCAGCAGCTCCCGCGGGGTGGGATCCTTTAGCAATCAGCCCCAGCATTTT
few | TRBJ1-6 | - | TRBV7-6 | CASSQGGGVSPLHF | TGTGCCAGCAGCCAAGGAGGAGGGGTTTCACCCCTCCACTTT
- | TRBJ2-1 | TRBD1 | TRBV6-1 | CASRTGGPYNEQFF | TGTGCCAGCAGGACAGGGGGCCCCTACAATGAGCAGTTCTTC
- | TRBJ2-2 | - | TRBV19 | CASSGNTGELFF | TGTGCCAGTAGTGGGAACACCGGGGAGCTGTTTTTT
- | TRBJ2-7 | TRBD1 | TRBV5-1 | CASSSDRDRGLYEQYF | TGCGCCAGCAGCTCCGACCGGGACAGGGGTTTGTACGAGCAGTACTTC
- | TRBJ2-7 | - | TRBV6-1 | CASSEGDLGGEQYF | TGTGCCAGCAGTGAAGGGGACCTCGGGGGCGAGCAGTACTTC
- | TRBJ2-7 | TRBD2 | TRBV4-1 | CASSQEWREGYEQYF | TGCGCCAGCAGCCAAGAATGGCGGGAGGGCTACGAGCAGTACTTC
- | TRBJ1-1 | - | TRBV19 | CASSIWGNTEAFF | TGTGCCAGTAGTATATGGGGGAACACTGAAGCTTTCTTT
- | TRBJ2-3 | - | TRBV11-2 | CASSLGTTDAQYF | TGTGCCAGCAGCTTAGGTACCACAGATGCGCAGTATTTT
once | TRBJ1-5 | - | TRBV4-2 | CASSHETGISNQPQHF | TGTGCCAGCAGCCACGAAACAGGGATTAGCAATCAGCCCCAGCATTTT
few | TRBJ2-7 | TRBD1 | TRBV4-1 | CASSQEPGQGAREQYF | TGCGCCAGCAGCCAAGAGCCGGGACAGGGGGCGCGCGAGCAGTACTTC
- | TRBJ1-5 | - | TRBV7-9 | CASSLDEAQPQHF | TGTGCCAGCAGCTTAGATGAGGCTCAGCCCCAGCATTTT
few | TRBJ2-1 | - | TRBV27 | CASSFGLYNEQFF | TGTGCCAGCAGTTTCGGGTTATACAATGAGCAGTTCTTC
- | TRBJ2-1 | - | TRBV14 | CAGSQGRGGEQFF | TGTGCCGGCAGCCAGGGCCGTGGAGGAGAGCAGTTCTTC
few | TRBJ2-3 | TRBD1 | TRBV4-2 | CASSQEHRGSDTQYF | TGTGCCAGCAGCCAAGAACACAGGGGCTCAGATACGCAGTATTTT
- | TRBJ1-2 | - | TRBV18 | CASSQGGRGYTF | TGTGCCAGCTCGCAGGGTGGTCGAGGCTACACCTTC
- | TRBJ1-1 | - | TRBV7-6 | CASSLVLWGTEAFF | TGTGCCAGCAGCTTAGTGCTTTGGGGCACTGAAGCTTTCTTT
few | TRBJ2-7 | - | TRBV27 | CASSLSVGYEQYF | TGTGCCAGCAGTTTATCGGTAGGATACGAGCAGTACTTC
medium-sized | TRBJ2-2 | - | TRBV9 | CASSDGQGPNTGELFF | TGTGCCAGCAGCGACGGCCAGGGTCCGAACACCGGGGAGCTGTTTTTT
- | TRBJ2-5 | TRBD2 | TRBV4-1 | CASSQGGGQETQYF | TGCGCCAGCAGCCAAGGGGGGGGACAAGAGACCCAGTACTTC
- | TRBJ2-7 | - | TRBV11-2 | CASSPSTGGSGNEQYF | TGTGCCAGCAGCCCTAGCACGGGGGGCAGCGGGAACGAGCAGTACTTC
- | TRBJ1-2 | TRBD1 | TRBV6-5 | CASRTRDSPNYGYTF | TGTGCCAGCAGGACCCGGGACAGTCCTAACTATGGCTACACCTTC
- | TRBJ1-3 | - | TRBV6-5 | CASSRQGSGNTIYF | TGTGCCAGCAGTAGGCAGGGCTCTGGAAACACCATATATTTT
- | TRBJ2-1 | - | TRBV11-2 | CASSLVTYNEQFF | TGTGCCAGCAGCTTAGTTACATACAATGAGCAGTTCTTC
- | TRBJ2-3 | TRBD2 | TRBV10-3 | CAISDPGLAVGDTQYF | TGTGCCATCAGTGACCCAGGACTAGCGGTGGGGGATACGCAGTATTTT
- | TRBJ1-5 | - | TRBV6-1 | CAIGGGVYSNQPQHF | TGTGCCATCGGAGGAGGGGTGTATAGCAATCAGCCCCAGCATTTT
- | TRBJ2-2 | - | TRBV11-3 | CASSLAQGNTGELFF | TGTGCCAGCAGCTTAGCCCAGGGGAACACCGGGGAGCTGTTTTTT
- | TRBJ2-7 | - | TRBV7-2 | CASSYSAGTASYEQYF | TGTGCCAGCAGCTACTCGGCCGGGACGGCCTCCTACGAGCAGTACTTC